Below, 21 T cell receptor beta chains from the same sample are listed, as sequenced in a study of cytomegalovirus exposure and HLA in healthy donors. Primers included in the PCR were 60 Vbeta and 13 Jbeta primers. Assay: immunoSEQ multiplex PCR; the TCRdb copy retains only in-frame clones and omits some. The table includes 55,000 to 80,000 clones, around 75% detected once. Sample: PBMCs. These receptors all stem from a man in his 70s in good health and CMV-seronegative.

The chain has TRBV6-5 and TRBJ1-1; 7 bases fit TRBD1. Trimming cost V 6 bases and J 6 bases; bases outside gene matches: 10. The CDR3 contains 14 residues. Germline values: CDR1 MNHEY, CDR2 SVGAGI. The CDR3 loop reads CASSSGGRLSEAFF. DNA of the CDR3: TGTGCCAGCAGCTCAGGGGGACGGTTGTCTGAAGCTTTCTTT.

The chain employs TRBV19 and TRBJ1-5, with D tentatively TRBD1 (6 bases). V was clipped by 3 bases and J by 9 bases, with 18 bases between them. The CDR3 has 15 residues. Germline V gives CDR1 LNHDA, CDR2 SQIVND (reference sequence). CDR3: CASSIERAGAGPQHF. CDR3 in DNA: TGTGCCAGTAGTATCGAACGGGCGGGGGCCGGGCCCCAGCATTTT.

The CDR3 nucleotides read TGTGCGGTGGGACAGACACAACGTGGCTACACCTTC. Its translation: CAVGQTQRGYTF. The chain combines TRBV19 with TRBJ1-2, with 7 nucleotides matching TRBD1. Germline loops: CDR1 LNHDA, CDR2 SQIVND (reference sequence). There are 12 residues in the CDR3.

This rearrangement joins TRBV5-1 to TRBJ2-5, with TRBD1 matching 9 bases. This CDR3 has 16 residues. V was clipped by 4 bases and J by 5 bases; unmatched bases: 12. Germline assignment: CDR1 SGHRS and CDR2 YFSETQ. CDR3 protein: CASSPEAQGAWETQYF. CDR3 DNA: TGCGCCAGCAGCCCGGAGGCACAGGGGGCCTGGGAGACCCAGTACTTC. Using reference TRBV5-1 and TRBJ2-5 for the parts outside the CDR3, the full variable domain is KAGVTQTPRYLIKTRGQQVTLSCSPISGHRSVSWYQQTPGQGLQFLFEYFSETQRNKGNFPGRFSGRQFSNSRSEMNVSTLELGDSALYLCASSPEAQGAWETQYFGPGTRLLVL.

Here the CDR3 DNA reads TGTGCCAGCAGCAAACAGGTTTCGGATACGCAGTATTTT. Its protein is CASSKQVSDTQYF. The J gene is TRBJ2-3, the V gene TRBV14; possible D gene TRBD1, 5 bases. Between the trimmed V and J ends, which lost 5 bases and 6 bases, there was a span of 12 bases. From germline, CDR1 is SGHDN and CDR2 FVKESK. CDR3 size: 13 residues. The complete variable domain, with remaining parts taken from reference TRBV14 and TRBJ2-3, reads EAGVTQFPSHSVIEKGQTVTLRCDPISGHDNLYWYRRVMGKEIKFLLHFVKESKQDESGMPNNRFLAERTGGTYSTLKVQPAELEDSGVYFCASSKQVSDTQYFGPGTRLTVL.

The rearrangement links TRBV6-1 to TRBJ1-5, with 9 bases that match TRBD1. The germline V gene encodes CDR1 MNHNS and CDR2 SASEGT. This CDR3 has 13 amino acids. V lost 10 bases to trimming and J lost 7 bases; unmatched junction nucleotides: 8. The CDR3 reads CAINRGLGQPQHF. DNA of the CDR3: TGTGCCATCAACAGGGGGCTCGGGCAGCCCCAGCATTTT.

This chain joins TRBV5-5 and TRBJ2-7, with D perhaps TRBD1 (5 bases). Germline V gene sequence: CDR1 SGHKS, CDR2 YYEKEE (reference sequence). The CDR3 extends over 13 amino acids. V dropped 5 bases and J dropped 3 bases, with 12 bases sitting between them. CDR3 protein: CASRRQPDYEQYF. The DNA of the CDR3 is TGTGCCAGCAGAAGACAGCCCGACTACGAGCAGTACTTC.

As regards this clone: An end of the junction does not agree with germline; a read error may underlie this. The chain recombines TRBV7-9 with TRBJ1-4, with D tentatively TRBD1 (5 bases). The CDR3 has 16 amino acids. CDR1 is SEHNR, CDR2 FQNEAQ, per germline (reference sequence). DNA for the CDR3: TGTTCCAGCAGCTTAGAAGCGGGGCCAACTAATGAAAAACTGTTTTTT. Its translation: CSSSLEAGPTNEKLFF.

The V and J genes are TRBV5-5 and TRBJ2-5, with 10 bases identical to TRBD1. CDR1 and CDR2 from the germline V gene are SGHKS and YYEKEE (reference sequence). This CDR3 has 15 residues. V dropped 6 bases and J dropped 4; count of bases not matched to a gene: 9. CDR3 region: CASNSGTGVVETQYF. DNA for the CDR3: TGTGCCAGCAACTCCGGGACAGGGGTTGTAGAGACCCAGTACTTC.

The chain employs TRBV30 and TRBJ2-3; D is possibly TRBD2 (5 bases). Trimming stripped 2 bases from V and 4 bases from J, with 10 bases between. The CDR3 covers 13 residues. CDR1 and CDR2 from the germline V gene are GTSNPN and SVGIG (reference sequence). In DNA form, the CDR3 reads TGTGCCTGGAGTCACGGAGGCGCAGATACGCAGTATTTT. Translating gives CAWSHGGADTQYF. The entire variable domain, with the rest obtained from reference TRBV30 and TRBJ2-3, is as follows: SQTIHQWPATLVQPVGSPLSLECTVEGTSNPNLYWYRQAAGRGLQLLFYSVGIGQISSEVPQNLSASRPQDRQFILSSKKLLLSDSGFYLCAWSHGGADTQYFGPGTRLTVL.

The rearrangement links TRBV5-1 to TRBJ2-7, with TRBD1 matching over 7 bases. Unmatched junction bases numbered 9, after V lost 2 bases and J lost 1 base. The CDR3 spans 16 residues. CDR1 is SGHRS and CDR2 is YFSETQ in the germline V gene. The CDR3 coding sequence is TGCGCCAGCAGCTTTACAGGGGTAACTGGGTCCTACGAGCAGTACTTC. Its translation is CASSFTGVTGSYEQYF.

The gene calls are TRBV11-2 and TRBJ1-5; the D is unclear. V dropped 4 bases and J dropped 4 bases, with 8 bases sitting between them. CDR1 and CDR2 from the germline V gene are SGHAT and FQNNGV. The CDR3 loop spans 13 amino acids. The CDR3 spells CASSSGQNQPQHF. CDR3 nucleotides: TGTGCCAGCAGCTCGGGTCAAAATCAGCCCCAGCATTTT. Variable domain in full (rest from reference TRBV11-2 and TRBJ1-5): EAGVAQSPRYKIIEKRQSVAFWCNPISGHATLYWYQQILGQGPKLLIQFQNNGVVDDSQLPKDRFSAERLKGVDSTLKIQPAKLEDSAVYLCASSSGQNQPQHFGDGTRLSIL.

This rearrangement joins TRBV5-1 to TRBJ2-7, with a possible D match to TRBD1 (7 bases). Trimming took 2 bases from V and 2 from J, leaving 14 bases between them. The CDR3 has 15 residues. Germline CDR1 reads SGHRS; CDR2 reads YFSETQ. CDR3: CASSFQGEAPYEQYF. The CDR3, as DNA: TGCGCCAGCAGCTTCCAGGGGGAGGCCCCCTACGAGCAGTACTTC.

The CDR3 nucleotides read TGCGCCAGCACCCTCCTCGCCGGGGGGCCCGTCTACGAGCAGTACTTC. This codes for CASTLLAGGPVYEQYF. V gene TRBV5-1 combines with J gene TRBJ2-5; D perhaps matches TRBD2 (7 bases). Near its end, the DNA agrees better with TRBJ2-7, so the J call may be wrong. The CDR3 loop spans 16 amino acids. In germline, CDR1 is SGHRS, CDR2 YFSETQ.

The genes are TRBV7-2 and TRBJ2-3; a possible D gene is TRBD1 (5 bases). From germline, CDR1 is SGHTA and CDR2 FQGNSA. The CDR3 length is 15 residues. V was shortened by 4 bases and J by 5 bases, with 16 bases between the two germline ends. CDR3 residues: CASSSVGQGGDTQYF. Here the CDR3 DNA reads TGTGCCAGCAGCTCGGTGGGCCAGGGCGGAGATACGCAGTATTTT.

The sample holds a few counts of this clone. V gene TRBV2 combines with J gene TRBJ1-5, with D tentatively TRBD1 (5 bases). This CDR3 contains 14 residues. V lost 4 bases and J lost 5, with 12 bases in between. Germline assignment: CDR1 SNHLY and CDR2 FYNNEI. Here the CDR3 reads CASSAQGGHQPQHF. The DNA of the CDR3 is TGTGCCAGCAGTGCCCAGGGAGGCCATCAGCCCCAGCATTTT.

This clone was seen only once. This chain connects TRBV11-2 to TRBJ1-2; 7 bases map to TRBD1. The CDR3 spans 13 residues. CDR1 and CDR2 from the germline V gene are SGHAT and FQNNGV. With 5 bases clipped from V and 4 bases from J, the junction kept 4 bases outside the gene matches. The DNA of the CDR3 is TGTGCCAGCAGCCCGGGACAGACCTATGGCTACACCTTC. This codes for CASSPGQTYGYTF.

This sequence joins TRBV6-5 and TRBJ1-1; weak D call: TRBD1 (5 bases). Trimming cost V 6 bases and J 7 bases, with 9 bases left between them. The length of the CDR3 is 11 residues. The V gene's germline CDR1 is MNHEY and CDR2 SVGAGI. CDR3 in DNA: TGTGCCAGCAGACGGAGGGGTGAAGCTTTCTTT. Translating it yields CASRRRGEAFF.

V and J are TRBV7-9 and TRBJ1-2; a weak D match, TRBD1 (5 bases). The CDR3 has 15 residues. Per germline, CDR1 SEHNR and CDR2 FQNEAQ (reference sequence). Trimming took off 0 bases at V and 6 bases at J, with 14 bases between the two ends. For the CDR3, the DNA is TGTGCCAGCAGCTTAGCGCTAACAGGCGGCGATGGCTACACCTTC. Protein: CASSLALTGGDGYTF.

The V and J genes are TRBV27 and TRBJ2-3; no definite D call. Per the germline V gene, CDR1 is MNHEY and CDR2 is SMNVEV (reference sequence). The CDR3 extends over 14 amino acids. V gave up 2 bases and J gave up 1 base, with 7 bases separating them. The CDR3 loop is CASSLSRGTDTQYF. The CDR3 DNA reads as TGTGCCAGCAGTTTAAGTCGGGGCACAGATACGCAGTATTTT.

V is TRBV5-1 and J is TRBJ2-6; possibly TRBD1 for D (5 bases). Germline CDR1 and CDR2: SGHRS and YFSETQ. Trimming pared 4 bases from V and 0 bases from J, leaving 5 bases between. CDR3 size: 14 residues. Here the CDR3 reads CASSRGSGANVLTF. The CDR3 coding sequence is TGCGCCAGCAGCAGGGGCTCTGGGGCCAACGTCCTGACTTTC.